This T cell receptor (beta chain) was sequenced for a study of blood T cell repertoires in COVID-19. Study details: From T cells, B-cell-depleted T cells, or PBMCs came the material, which was cDNA or gDNA.

The ends were cut back, 6 bases at V and 5 bases at J, with 7 bases in the middle. The length of the CDR3 is 11 residues. Authors' data handling: Cell counts per sample came from amplifying reference gene primers. Profiled with immunoSEQ multiplex PCR; TCRdb holds only in-frame clones, not every one. The V and J calls and clone size are taken from that table; D and trimming were inferred from the DNA. The table records some 130,000 clones, 75% to 90% of them present only once. The origin of this receptor is a man in his 70s with acute or convalescent COVID-19. The sequenced material came from peripheral blood. The chain couples TRBV12-3 or TRBV12-4 to TRBJ1-1; no definite D call. As DNA, the CDR3 is TGTGCCAGCAGGCTAGGAACTGAAGCTTTCTTT. It is translated as CASRLGTEAFF.